One and the same sample provided the 22 T cell receptor beta chains below, sequenced in a study of cytomegalovirus exposure and HLA in healthy donors. The protocol was immunoSEQ multiplex PCR, while the TCRdb copy is restricted to in-frame clones and leaves out a portion. This table has under 150,000 clones, around nine tenths appearing once. Sequenced material: PBMCs. Source of these receptors: a man in his late teens or twenties in good health and CMV-seropositive.

This clone was seen a handful of times. This chain links TRBV6-1 with TRBJ2-7, with a tentative D call TRBD1 (5 bases). Deletions cut 8 bases from V and 4 bases from J, with 12 bases between. CDR3 length: 12 residues. Germline CDR1 MNHNS, CDR2 SASEGT. The CDR3 DNA is TGTGCCAGCGCCCCCAGGGTGTACGAGCAGTACTTC. It specifies CASAPRVYEQYF.

The J gene is TRBJ2-1, the V gene TRBV14; D is unresolved. Trimming cost V 3 bases and J 7 bases, with 4 bases left between them. This CDR3 has 11 amino acids. Germline V CDR1 and CDR2: SGHDN, FVKESK. CDR3 in DNA: TGTGCCAGCAGCCACCGGAATGAGCAGTTCTTC. Translating it yields CASSHRNEQFF.

The V and J genes are TRBV11-3 and TRBJ2-1, with 8 bases aligning to TRBD2. J gave up 0 bases and V 5 bases, and 0 bases lay outside the gene matches. CDR3 size: 14 residues. Per the germline V gene, CDR1 is SGHNT and CDR2 is YENEEA. CDR3 sequence reads: CASSTSGSYNEQFF. DNA of the CDR3: TGTGCCAGCAGCACTAGCGGCTCCTACAATGAGCAGTTCTTC.

The rearrangement uses TRBV19 and TRBJ2-3; possible D gene TRBD1, 6 bases. CDR1 and CDR2 from the germline V gene are LNHDA and SQIVND (reference sequence). V dropped 3 bases and J dropped 0 bases, with 10 bases sitting between them. This CDR3 has 15 amino acids. CDR3 in amino acids: CASSILGGSTDTQYF. The DNA for the CDR3 is TGTGCCAGTAGTATCCTAGGGGGAAGCACAGATACGCAGTATTTT.

J is TRBJ2-1 and V is TRBV27, with D possibly TRBD2 on 6 matching bases. This CDR3 is 13 amino acids long. With 5 bases removed from V and 4 bases from J, the gap between germline ends came to 9 bases. The germline V gene encodes CDR1 MNHEY and CDR2 SMNVEV (reference sequence). The CDR3 is CASSTRGYNEQFF. The CDR3 DNA reads as TGTGCCAGCAGTACCCGGGGGTACAATGAGCAGTTCTTC.

V is TRBV6-5 and J is TRBJ1-2; D is possibly TRBD1 (6 bases). V lost 7 bases and J 7 bases, leaving 16 bases between the germline ends. CDR3 size: 13 residues. The germline V gene has CDR1 MNHEY and CDR2 SVGAGI. The CDR3 bases are TGTGCCAGCACCCCCAACAGGGCCGGTGGCTACACCTTC. Its translation: CASTPNRAGGYTF.

The V gene is TRBV6-1, the J gene TRBJ2-3, with TRBD1 matching over 9 bases. The CDR3 has 15 residues. Per germline, CDR1 MNHNS and CDR2 SASEGT. The V and J ends lost 2 bases and 6 bases, in that order; junction bases with no gene match: 6. CDR3 nucleotides: TGTGCCAGCAGTGAATCTGGACAGGGGTTGGATACGCAGTATTTT. Its protein is CASSESGQGLDTQYF.

The table lists this clone with a few counts. The J gene is TRBJ2-2, the V gene TRBV12-5, with a tentative D call TRBD2 (5 bases). The germline V gene has CDR1 LGHNT and CDR2 FRNRAP. Trimming left V 11 bases short and J 4 bases short, with 11 bases between. The CDR3 spans 12 residues. CDR3: CASGGFTGELFF. Written as DNA, the CDR3 is TGTGCTTCGGGCGGGTTCACCGGGGAGCTGTTTTTT. The full variable domain, with the rest looked up from reference TRBV12-5 and TRBJ2-2, is DARVTQTPRHKVTEMGQEVTMRCQPILGHNTVFWYRQTMMQGLELLAYFRNRAPLDDSGMPKDRFSAEMPDATLATLKIQPSEPRDSAVYFCASGGFTGELFFGEGSRLTVL.

The chain has TRBV7-2 and TRBJ2-2; possible D gene TRBD1, 7 bases. Germline values: CDR1 SGHTA, CDR2 FQGNSA. The V end lost 5 bases, the J end lost 8 bases, and 15 bases lay between the germline ends. The CDR3 totals 14 residues. The CDR3 spells CASSAGGLWGELFF. The CDR3 nucleotides read TGTGCCAGCAGCGCAGGGGGACTCTGGGGGGAGCTGTTTTTT.

The chain combines TRBV7-8 with TRBJ1-2; TRBD1 matches at 7 bases. Germline CDR1 reads SGHVS; CDR2 reads FQNEAQ. The CDR3 contains 14 residues. J gave up 3 bases and V 1 base, and 2 bases lay outside the gene matches. CDR3 bases: TGTGCCAGCAGCTTAGAGGGGGCAGACTATGGCTACACCTTC. Its protein product is CASSLEGADYGYTF.

V gene TRBV5-4 combines with J gene TRBJ2-3; D may be TRBD1 (5 bases). The germline V gene encodes CDR1 SGHNT and CDR2 YYREEE (reference sequence). This CDR3 comprises 15 residues. Trimming left V 3 bases short and J 7 bases short, with 18 bases between. The CDR3 bases are TGTGCCAGCAGCTCTCCTACCTCGACAGTGCATACGCAGTATTTT. Translating it yields CASSSPTSTVHTQYF.

This chain joins TRBV11-3 and TRBJ2-5, with 8 bases identical to TRBD1. Trimming removed 1 base from V and 4 bases from J; junction bases left unmatched: 5. This CDR3 is 15 amino acids long. Germline CDR1 and CDR2: SGHNT and YENEEA. The CDR3 here is CASSLVGQGGETQYF. In DNA form, the CDR3 reads TGTGCCAGCAGCTTAGTCGGACAGGGAGGAGAGACCCAGTACTTC. Full variable domain (remainder filled in from reference TRBV11-3 and TRBJ2-5): EAGVVQSPRYKIIEKKQPVAFWCNPISGHNTLYWYLQNLGQGPELLIRYENEEAVDDSQLPKDRFSAERLKGVDSTLKIQPAELGDSAVYLCASSLVGQGGETQYFGPGTRLLVL.

The chain couples TRBV6-1 to TRBJ2-2; 7 bases are shared with TRBD1. The CDR3 has 14 amino acids. The V gene end was trimmed by 10 bases and the J gene end by 7 bases; junction bases not matched to a gene: 12. Germline values: CDR1 MNHNS, CDR2 SASEGT. The CDR3 spells CATVDRVMDGELFF. CDR3 DNA sequence: TGTGCCACCGTCGACAGGGTGATGGACGGGGAGCTGTTTTTT.

The rearrangement joins TRBV5-1 to TRBJ2-3; TRBD2 might be the D (6 bases). With 2 bases removed from V and 4 bases from J, the gap between germline ends came to 20 bases. Germline loops: CDR1 SGHRS, CDR2 YFSETQ. The CDR3 extends over 17 amino acids. The CDR3 nucleotides read TGCGCCAGCAGCTTCGGATTGCGGGGCGAACTTCCAGATACGCAGTATTTT. Protein: CASSFGLRGELPDTQYF.

V and J are TRBV5-1 and TRBJ2-7; 8 bases align to TRBD1. The CDR3 contains 15 residues. Germline V gene lookup returns CDR1 SGHRS and CDR2 YFSETQ. V shed 1 base and J 2 bases; nucleotides not matched to a gene: 5. CDR3 in amino acids: CASSLSGGVAYEQYF. In DNA form, the CDR3 reads TGCGCCAGCAGCTTGTCAGGGGGCGTCGCCTACGAGCAGTACTTC. The full variable domain, its missing parts supplied by reference TRBV5-1 and TRBJ2-7, is KAGVTQTPRYLIKTRGQQVTLSCSPISGHRSVSWYQQTPGQGLQFLFEYFSETQRNKGNFPGRFSGRQFSNSRSEMNVSTLELGDSALYLCASSLSGGVAYEQYFGPGTRLTVT.

The chain combines TRBV2 with TRBJ2-2, with D possibly TRBD2 on 6 matching bases. CDR3 size: 13 residues. Looked up from germline, CDR1 is SNHLY and CDR2 is FYNNEI. The V end lost 1 base, the J end lost 7 bases, and 7 bases lay between the germline ends. The CDR3 protein is CASSEVGGGELFF. The CDR3 DNA follows: TGTGCCAGCAGTGAAGTCGGGGGCGGGGAGCTGTTTTTT.

The chain has TRBV2 and TRBJ2-7, with TRBD2 matching 13 bases. V lost 0 bases to trimming and J lost 2 bases; unmatched junction nucleotides: 10. The germline CDR1 and CDR2 sequences are SNHLY and FYNNEI. The CDR3 consists of 19 residues. The CDR3 coding sequence is TGTGCCAGCAGTGAAGCTGGGTGGACTAGCGGGGGTGCGGCCTACGAGCAGTACTTC. It codes for CASSEAGWTSGGAAYEQYF.

The rearrangement uses TRBV4-1 and TRBJ1-5, with D uncertain. This CDR3 region has 14 residues. The V gene's germline CDR1 is MGHRA and CDR2 YSYEKL. V was clipped by 8 bases and J by 7 bases, with 18 bases between them. The CDR3 region is CASSQGWTGQPQHF. The CDR3 DNA reads as TGCGCCAGCTCTCAAGGGTGGACGGGGCAGCCCCAGCATTTT.

This clone has a single count. CDR3 sequence reads: CASSLKDPGSEGTNEQFF. In nucleotides, the CDR3 is TGTGCCAGCAGCTTAAAAGATCCCGGGAGTGAAGGAACCAATGAGCAGTTCTTC. The chain employs TRBV7-3 and TRBJ2-1; maybe TRBD2 (6 bases). Germline CDR1 SGHTA, CDR2 FQGTGA. Between the trimmed V and J ends, which lost 1 base and 6 bases, there was a span of 22 bases. This CDR3 region has 18 residues. The full variable domain, rest sourced from reference TRBV7-3 and TRBJ2-1, is GAGVSQTPSNKVTEKGKYVELRCDPISGHTALYWYRQSLGQGPEFLIYFQGTGAADDSGLPNDRFFAVRPEGSVSTLKIQRTERGDSAVYLCASSLKDPGSEGTNEQFFGPGTRLTVL.

This rearrangement joins TRBV7-6 to TRBJ2-2; tentatively, D is TRBD2 (6 bases). The length of the CDR3 is 13 residues. V was cut by 5 bases and J by 5 bases, with 9 bases left in between. The V gene's germline CDR1 is SGHVS and CDR2 FNYEAQ. This CDR3 is CASSAGTTGELFF. CDR3 nucleotide sequence: TGTGCCAGCAGCGCGGGGACGACCGGGGAGCTGTTTTTT.

This chain uses TRBV2 with TRBJ2-6, with 7 nucleotides matching TRBD1. J lost 0 bases, V lost 3 bases, and 8 bases had no gene match. Germline V gene sequence: CDR1 SNHLY, CDR2 FYNNEI. This CDR3 comprises 18 residues. This chain's CDR3 is CASSEDRLLHSGANVLTF. The CDR3 bases are TGTGCCAGCAGTGAGGACAGGTTATTACACTCTGGGGCCAACGTCCTGACTTTC.

The chain employs TRBV27 and TRBJ2-1, with D possibly being TRBD2 (6 bases). V was clipped by 3 bases and J by 5 bases, with 11 bases between them. This CDR3 region has 14 residues. Per germline, CDR1 MNHEY and CDR2 SMNVEV (reference sequence). CDR3 loop: CASSLGGFDNEQFF. As DNA, the CDR3 is TGTGCCAGCAGTTTGGGGGGTTTTGACAATGAGCAGTTCTTC.